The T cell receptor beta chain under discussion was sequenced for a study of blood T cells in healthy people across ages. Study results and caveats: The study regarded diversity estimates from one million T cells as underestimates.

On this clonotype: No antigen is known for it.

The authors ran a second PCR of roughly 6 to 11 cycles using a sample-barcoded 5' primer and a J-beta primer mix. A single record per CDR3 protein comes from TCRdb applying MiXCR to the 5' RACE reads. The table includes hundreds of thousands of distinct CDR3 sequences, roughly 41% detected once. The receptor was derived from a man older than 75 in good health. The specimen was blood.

The CDR3 DNA sequence: TGCAGTGCTACCTTGGGCGATGAGCAGTTCTTC. Encoded protein: CSATLGDEQFF. V usage is TRBV20-1 and J usage is TRBJ2-1, with no clear D. This CDR3 is built from 11 residues. Germline V CDR1 and CDR2: DFQATT, SNEGSKA (reference sequence). V lost 4 bases to trimming and J lost 8 bases, with 9 bases between them.